The 21 T cell receptor beta chains listed next were all sequenced from one sample in a study of vaccination and CD4 T cells after COVID-19. As for treatment: approximately nine-day PBMC culture with coronavirus spike peptide pools or control peptides (ViraFEST assay). With the Oncomine TCR Beta short-read assay, DNA from cultured CD4+ T cells was sequenced. TCRdb fed the PCR reads into MiXCR, producing one record per CDR3 protein. The sample has some 10,000 distinct CDR3 sequences; 45% to 55% are singletons. No antigens are known for them. The sample comprised CD4+ T cells from blood, cultured in vitro. The receptor set was obtained from a human donor who had recovered from COVID-19.

The V call is TRBV15, the J call TRBJ1-3; D unclear. The CDR3 covers 15 residues. Germline values: CDR1 LNHNV, CDR2 YYDKDF (reference sequence). With 5 bases removed from V and 0 bases from J, the gap between germline ends came to 11 bases. Here the CDR3 reads CATSARVHSGNTIYF. The CDR3 nucleotides are TGTGCCACCAGCGCCAGAGTGCACTCTGGAAACACCATATATTTT.

V is TRBV1 and J is TRBJ2-7; the table's D call of TRBD1 was not tested on the DNA. TRBV1 is shown as a pseudogene. This CDR3 has 14 residues. This CDR3 is CTSSQEQGEDEQYF. The DNA for the CDR3 is TGCACCAGCAGCCAAGAACAGGGAGAAGACGAGCAGTACTTC.

V gene TRBV4-3 combines with J gene TRBJ1-3; 7 nucleotides line up with TRBD1. The length of the CDR3 is 18 residues. CDR1 is LGHNA and CDR2 is YSLEER in the germline V gene. J was trimmed by 4 bases and V by 0 bases; bases with no gene match: 12. The CDR3: CASSQDLGIGQAGNTIYF. The CDR3 DNA reads TGCGCCAGCAGCCAAGATCTAGGGATCGGACAGGCCGGAAACACCATATATTTT.

The V and J genes are TRBV20-1 and TRBJ1-2; tentatively, D is TRBD1 (5 bases). The CDR3 covers 13 residues. Germline lookup yields CDR1 DFQATT and CDR2 SNEGSKA (reference sequence). Between the trimmed V and J ends, which lost 6 bases and 2 bases, there was a span of 13 bases. CDR3: CSAGTAENYGYTF. CDR3 bases: TGCAGTGCGGGGACGGCTGAAAACTATGGCTACACCTTC.

This sequence joins TRBV21-1 and TRBJ1-1; the table's D call TRBD1 went unverified against the DNA. TRBV21-1 is a known pseudogene. The CDR3 extends over 18 amino acids. DNA for the CDR3: TGTGCCAGCAGCAAAGCGGGACAGGGGGTTGACGAGAACACTGAAGCTTTCTTT. This translates into CASSKAGQGVDENTEAFF.

This clonotype was seen more than once but under ten times. The chain combines TRBV2 with TRBJ1-2, with TRBD1 as a possible D gene (6 bases). The V end was cut by 7 bases, the J end by 7 bases, with 19 bases between. Germline V gives CDR1 SNHLY, CDR2 FYNNEI. The CDR3 sequence is 14 residues long. The CDR3 loop is CASTLPRGGFGYTF. CDR3 in DNA: TGTGCCAGCACCCTACCCAGGGGCGGGTTTGGCTACACCTTC. Full variable domain (rest looked up from reference TRBV2 and TRBJ1-2): EPEVTQTPSHQVTQMGQEVILRCVPISNHLYFYWYRQILGQKVEFLVSFYNNEISEKSEIFDDQFSVERPDGSNFTLKIRSTKLEDSAMYFCASTLPRGGFGYTFGSGTRLTVV.

The J gene is TRBJ1-5, the V gene TRBV6-1; the match to TRBD1 covers 8 bases. The length of the CDR3 is 13 residues. The J segment lost 5 bases and the V segment lost 10 bases, leaving 7 bases of the junction unmatched. Germline loops: CDR1 MNHNS, CDR2 SASEGT. CDR3 nucleotide sequence: TGTGCCACCAGCCTGGACAGGGATCAGCCCCAGCATTTT. Amino acid sequence: CATSLDRDQPQHF.

The rearrangement links TRBV27 to TRBJ1-1; D uncertain. V was pared by 0 bases and J by 4 bases, with 9 bases between. Looked up from germline, CDR1 is MNHEY and CDR2 is SMNVEV (reference sequence). The CDR3 contains 14 residues. CDR3 sequence reads: CASSLSNRPTEAFF. The CDR3 DNA sequence: TGTGCCAGCAGTTTATCGAACCGGCCCACTGAAGCTTTCTTT.

The genes are TRBV10-3 and TRBJ1-2, with D hard to call. The CDR3 has 14 residues. The germline V gene encodes CDR1 ENHRY and CDR2 SYGVKD. Trimming took 0 bases from V and 2 from J, leaving 7 bases between them. The CDR3 loop is CAISESTGNYGYTF. CDR3 nucleotide sequence: TGTGCCATCAGTGAGTCGACCGGGAACTATGGCTACACCTTC.

The genes are TRBV19 and TRBJ1-5, with unresolved D. This CDR3 contains 15 residues. V was cut by 3 bases and J by 0 bases, with 9 bases left in between. The germline CDR1 and CDR2 sequences are LNHDA and SQIVND (reference sequence). As DNA, the CDR3 is TGTGCCAGTAGTATCGCGGCAGGTAGCAATCAGCCCCAGCATTTT. It codes for CASSIAAGSNQPQHF.

This clonotype was seen a handful of times. The V and J genes are TRBV7-2 and TRBJ1-6, with 7 bases that match TRBD1. There are 15 residues in the CDR3. With 11 bases clipped from V and 1 base from J, the junction kept 8 bases outside the gene matches. Germline assignment: CDR1 SGHTA and CDR2 FQGNSA. DNA for the CDR3: TGTGCCTCCGGGACAGATGTTTCCTATAATTCACCCCTCCACTTT. It codes for CASGTDVSYNSPLHF.

This clonotype occurred a few times. This rearrangement joins TRBV2 to TRBJ2-2, with 9 bases fitting TRBD1. This CDR3 spans 14 amino acids. The V segment lost 7 bases and the J segment 4 bases; nucleotides outside the gene matches: 4. Germline values: CDR1 SNHLY, CDR2 FYNNEI. The CDR3 here is CASMDRGGTGELFF. The CDR3 DNA reads as TGTGCCAGCATGGACAGGGGTGGCACCGGGGAGCTGTTTTTT.

In this sample, this clonotype turned up once. This chain joins TRBV7-6 and TRBJ2-5, with D possibly TRBD2 on 5 matching bases. Germline V gene lookup returns CDR1 SGHVS and CDR2 FNYEAQ. The CDR3 is 15 residues long. The ends were cut back, 1 base at V and 5 bases at J, with 14 bases in the middle. In nucleotides, the CDR3 is TGTGCCAGCAGCTTAGGCGGTGCAGGCGGGGAGACCCAGTACTTC. As protein: CASSLGGAGGETQYF.

The V gene is TRBV7-8, the J gene TRBJ2-5; TRBD2 matches 7 bases. With V trimmed by 4 bases and J by 5 bases, 7 bases remained unmatched. Germline V lookup: CDR1 SGHVS, CDR2 FQNEAQ. This CDR3 region has 14 residues. In nucleotides, the CDR3 is TGTGCCAGCAGCTCTTGGGGGGGGGTGGAGACCCAGTACTTC. Translated, it gives CASSSWGGVETQYF.

The rearrangement uses TRBV15 and TRBJ1-4, with TRBD1 identical over 10 bases. With V trimmed by 2 bases and J by 6 bases, 6 bases remained unmatched. CDR1 and CDR2 (germline): LNHNV, YYDKDF (reference sequence). This CDR3 region has 16 residues. The CDR3, as DNA: TGTGCCACCAGCAGATCATCCGGGACAGGGGATGAAAAACTGTTTTTT. The encoded protein is CATSRSSGTGDEKLFF. The whole variable domain, filled in from reference TRBV15 and TRBJ1-4, reads DAMVIQNPRYQVTQFGKPVTLSCSQTLNHNVMYWYQQKSSQAPKLLFHYYDKDFNNEADTPDNFQSRRPNTSFCFLDIRSPGLGDTAMYLCATSRSSGTGDEKLFFGSGTQLSVL.

The chain couples TRBV5-1 to TRBJ1-6; a possible D gene is TRBD1 (5 bases). The V gene's germline CDR1 is SGHRS and CDR2 YFSETQ. Deletions cut 4 bases from V and 10 bases from J, with 12 bases between. This CDR3 has 13 residues. This CDR3 is CASSPSGGSPLHF. CDR3 sequence (DNA): TGCGCCAGCAGCCCTTCGGGGGGATCACCCCTCCACTTT.

V is TRBV27 and J is TRBJ2-2, with 8 bases lining up with TRBD1. The germline V gene encodes CDR1 MNHEY and CDR2 SMNVEV (reference sequence). V shed 3 bases and J 5 bases; nucleotides not matched to a gene: 5. The CDR3 totals 15 residues. The DNA for the CDR3 is TGTGCCAGCAGTTTTTGGGACAGGTCTACCGGGGAGCTGTTTTTT. Translating it yields CASSFWDRSTGELFF.

This clonotype was seen a handful of times. This chain uses TRBV2 with TRBJ2-7, with D possibly TRBD2 on 6 matching bases. V was shortened by 8 bases and J by 3 bases, with 11 bases between the two germline ends. Germline CDR1 and CDR2: SNHLY and FYNNEI. The CDR3 has 12 amino acids. Here the CDR3 DNA reads TGTGCCAGCCAAAGAGCGGGCTACGAGCAGTACTTC. Protein product: CASQRAGYEQYF.

This clonotype has a handful of counts. The chain combines TRBV6-2 or TRBV6-3 with TRBJ2-5; TRBD2 aligns across 9 bases. The CDR3 sequence is 15 residues long. Germline V lookup: CDR1 MNHEY, CDR2 SVGEGT. V lost 6 bases and J lost 5; bases outside the gene matches: 10. CDR3 DNA sequence: TGTGCCAGCAGCGACCTTAGCGGGGGCCTGGAGACCCAGTACTTC. Protein product: CASSDLSGGLETQYF.

The chain has TRBV6-4 and TRBJ1-1, with no clear D. Germline V gene lookup returns CDR1 MRHNA and CDR2 SNTAGT. The CDR3 totals 13 residues. Between the trimmed V and J ends, which lost 5 bases and 3 bases, there was a span of 10 bases. In DNA form, the CDR3 reads TGTGCCAGCAGTAATTATGGGGACACTGAAGCTTTCTTT. Protein: CASSNYGDTEAFF.

The genes are TRBV30 and TRBJ1-1; 12 bases agree with TRBD1. The CDR3 contains 14 residues. J was trimmed by 8 bases and V by 7 bases; bases with no gene match: 11. Germline lookup yields CDR1 GTSNPN and CDR2 SVGIG (reference sequence). CDR3 sequence: CAYVKKGQGAEAFF. The DNA for the CDR3 is TGTGCCTACGTTAAAAAGGGACAGGGGGCCGAAGCTTTCTTT.